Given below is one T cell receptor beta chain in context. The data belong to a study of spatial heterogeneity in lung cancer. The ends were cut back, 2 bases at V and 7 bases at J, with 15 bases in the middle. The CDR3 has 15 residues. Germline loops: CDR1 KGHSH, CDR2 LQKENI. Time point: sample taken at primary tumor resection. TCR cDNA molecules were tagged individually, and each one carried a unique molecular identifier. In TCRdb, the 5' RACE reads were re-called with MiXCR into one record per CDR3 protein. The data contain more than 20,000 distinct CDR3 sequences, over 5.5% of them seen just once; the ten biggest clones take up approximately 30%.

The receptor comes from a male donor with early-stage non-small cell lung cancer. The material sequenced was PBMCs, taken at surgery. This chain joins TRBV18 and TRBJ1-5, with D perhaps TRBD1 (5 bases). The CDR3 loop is CASSPGMGDLQPQHF. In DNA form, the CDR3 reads TGTGCCAGCTCACCAGGGATGGGGGATCTCCAGCCCCAGCATTTT.